The 28 T cell receptor beta chains presented below share a single source sample, sequenced in a study of blood T cell repertoires in COVID-19. Clones were read by immunoSEQ multiplex PCR, and TCRdb kept only the in-frame ones, dropping some. Here the sample spans fewer than 300,000 clones, around 81% being singletons. Source material: peripheral blood. The receptors were gathered from a woman aged 60-75 years with active or convalescent COVID-19.

This chain uses TRBV7-5 with TRBJ2-3; the table gives TRBD2 as D, unverified against the DNA. TRBV7-5 is annotated as a pseudogene. CDR3 length: 18 residues. The CDR3 DNA reads TGTGCCAGAAGCTTAGTCTCGACTAGCGGGGGGCAAGGAGATACGCAGTATTTT. It is translated as CARSLVSTSGGQGDTQYF.

The chain couples TRBV5-1 to TRBJ1-1; perhaps TRBD1 as D (6 bases). This CDR3 has 16 residues. Germline V CDR1 and CDR2: SGHRS, YFSETQ. V lost 0 bases and J lost 3, with 15 bases in between. Written as DNA, the CDR3 is TGCGCCAGCAGCTTGGGTGCTGCAGGGGTGGACACTGAAGCTTTCTTT. This codes for CASSLGAAGVDTEAFF. The full variable domain, completed using reference TRBV5-1 and TRBJ1-1, is KAGVTQTPRYLIKTRGQQVTLSCSPISGHRSVSWYQQTPGQGLQFLFEYFSETQRNKGNFPGRFSGRQFSNSRSEMNVSTLELGDSALYLCASSLGAAGVDTEAFFGQGTRLTVV.

This clone was seen repeatedly, ten times or more. The chain is built from TRBV15 and TRBJ2-5; 8 positions agree with TRBD1. J was trimmed by 9 bases and V by 0 bases; bases with no gene match: 9. CDR3 length: 15 amino acids. Germline assignment: CDR1 LNHNV and CDR2 YYDKDF (reference sequence). The CDR3 nucleotides are TGTGCCACCAGCAGAGATCGAGGACAGGGTGCGGCCCAGTACTTC. Protein sequence: CATSRDRGQGAAQYF.

This rearrangement joins TRBV5-4 to TRBJ2-1; TRBD1 agrees at 8 bases. V gave up 0 bases and J gave up 5 bases; unmatched junction bases: 4. Looked up from germline, CDR1 is SGHNT and CDR2 is YYREEE (reference sequence). This CDR3 region has 15 residues. CDR3 amino acids: CASSLGQGAHNEQFF. As DNA, the CDR3 is TGTGCCAGCAGCTTGGGTCAGGGGGCTCACAATGAGCAGTTCTTC. Full variable domain (outside the CDR3, taken from reference TRBV5-4 and TRBJ2-1): ETGVTQSPTHLIKTRGQQVTLRCSSQSGHNTVSWYQQALGQGPQFIFQYYREEENGRGNFPPRFSGLQFPNYSSELNVNALELDDSALYLCASSLGQGAHNEQFFGPGTRLTVL.

The chain has TRBV4-1 and TRBJ2-6, with D possibly TRBD1 on 5 matching bases. Trimming shortened V by 3 bases and J by 4 bases, and 13 bases separated the two germline ends. The CDR3 is 16 amino acids. Germline V gene sequence: CDR1 MGHRA, CDR2 YSYEKL. This chain's CDR3 is CASSQADRTGANVLTF. The CDR3 region has the DNA TGCGCCAGCAGCCAGGCAGACAGAACCGGGGCCAACGTCCTGACTTTC.

This chain links TRBV21-1 with TRBJ2-2; the table gives TRBD1 as D, unverified against the DNA. TRBV21-1 is labeled a pseudogene. The CDR3 has 17 amino acids. The CDR3 region has the DNA TGTGCCAGCAGCGCTATCCCCTTGGACAGGAACACCGGGGAGCTGTTTTTT. This sequence encodes CASSAIPLDRNTGELFF.

The gene calls are TRBV11-2 and TRBJ1-2; D unclear. Between the trimmed V and J ends, which lost 7 bases and 4 bases, there was a span of 16 bases. This CDR3 comprises 14 residues. The germline V gene has CDR1 SGHAT and CDR2 FQNNGV. The CDR3 DNA follows: TGTGCCAGCACCTTCGGCCGGGGTGCCTATGGCTACACCTTC. Translating gives CASTFGRGAYGYTF.

The V gene is TRBV6-2 or TRBV6-3, the J gene TRBJ2-7; 11 bases fit TRBD1. V gave up 5 bases and J gave up 3 bases; unmatched junction bases: 6. The germline gives CDR1 MNHEY, CDR2 SVGEGT. This CDR3 has 15 amino acids. The CDR3 DNA follows: TGTGCCAGCAGTCCGGGACAGGGGGGTATCTACGAGCAGTACTTC. Amino acid sequence: CASSPGQGGIYEQYF.

The J gene is TRBJ1-4, the V gene TRBV4-3, with 8 positions matching TRBD1. The germline gives CDR1 LGHNA, CDR2 YSLEER. V was clipped by 0 bases and J by 4 bases; unmatched bases: 7. There are 17 residues in the CDR3. Here the CDR3 DNA reads TGCGCCAGCAGCCAAGAGGGTTTCGGACAGGGTAATGAAAAACTGTTTTTT. Amino acid sequence: CASSQEGFGQGNEKLFF.

The chain employs TRBV6-5 and TRBJ1-2, with 7 bases aligning to TRBD1. Losses at the gene ends were 7 bases for V and 4 bases for J; bases not matched to a gene: 6. This CDR3 is 13 amino acids long. Germline-derived CDR1 and CDR2 are MNHEY and SVGAGI. The CDR3 protein is CASTKQGTYGYTF. CDR3 nucleotides: TGTGCCAGCACTAAACAGGGGACCTATGGCTACACCTTC.

The chain carries TRBV4-3 and TRBJ1-4; D gene ambiguous. Germline-derived CDR1 and CDR2 are LGHNA and YSLEER. The ends were cut back, 0 bases at V and 8 bases at J, with 13 bases in the middle. The CDR3 has 15 amino acids. As DNA, the CDR3 is TGCGCCAGCAGCCAAGATAAGGGCAGCGGGGAAAAACTGTTTTTT. Amino acids: CASSQDKGSGEKLFF.

The chain carries TRBV19 and TRBJ2-3, with D perhaps TRBD2 (7 bases). Between the trimmed V and J ends, which lost 6 bases and 4 bases, there was a span of 14 bases. This CDR3 contains 14 residues. Per germline, CDR1 LNHDA and CDR2 SQIVND (reference sequence). CDR3 in amino acids: CASRSWGGADTQYF. The CDR3 DNA sequence: TGTGCCAGTAGATCGTGGGGGGGCGCAGATACGCAGTATTTT.

The chain joins TRBV10-3 to TRBJ1-2, with 8 nucleotides matching TRBD1. The junction had 3 bases not matched to a gene; V was cut back by 4 bases and J by 2 bases. Germline assignment: CDR1 ENHRY and CDR2 SYGVKD. This CDR3 spans 14 amino acids. CDR3 amino acids: CAISGGQGNYGYTF. In nucleotides, the CDR3 is TGTGCCATCAGTGGCGGACAGGGAAACTATGGCTACACCTTC.

The CDR3 is CASSSAGTGGNQPQHF. As DNA, the CDR3 is TGTGCCAGCAGTTCCGCGGGGACAGGGGGCAATCAGCCCCAGCATTTT. The V and J genes are TRBV6-5 and TRBJ1-5, with 10 bases fitting TRBD1. The J segment lost 2 bases and the V segment lost 4 bases, leaving 5 bases of the junction unmatched. Germline CDR1 reads MNHEY; CDR2 reads SVGAGI. This CDR3 is 16 amino acids long.

With regard to this clone: At one of its ends the junction is not consistent with the germline gene, which may arise from a read error. The chain employs TRBV7-8 and TRBJ1-2, with no clear D. Germline loops: CDR1 SGHVS, CDR2 FQNEAQ. The CDR3 is 12 amino acids. The CDR3 nucleotides read TGTGCCAGCAGCTTATGGGAGGGCGCCTCCGCCTTC. Its protein product is CASSLWEGASAF.

The V and J genes are TRBV3-1 (or the pseudogene TRBV3-2) and TRBJ2-6; 10 nucleotides agree with TRBD1. J gave up 0 bases and V 4 bases, and 3 bases lay outside the gene matches. CDR3 length: 17 amino acids. Per the germline V gene, CDR1 is LGHDT and CDR2 is YNNKEL (reference sequence). The CDR3 DNA follows: TGTGCCAGCAGCCGGGGACAGGGGAGCTCTGGGGCCAACGTCCTGACTTTC. Translating it yields CASSRGQGSSGANVLTF.

This rearrangement joins TRBV28 to TRBJ1-3; TRBD1 might be the D (6 bases). Trimming cost V 1 base and J 7 bases, with 11 bases left between them. This CDR3 has 14 residues. CDR1 and CDR2 (germline): MDHEN, SYDVKM. The CDR3 DNA sequence: TGTGCCAGCAGTTTATTACAGGGAGGGAACACCATATATTTT. Translating gives CASSLLQGGNTIYF.

This chain connects TRBV5-1 to TRBJ2-2; 8 bases map to TRBD1. The CDR3 extends over 16 amino acids. Trimming cost V 2 bases and J 4 bases; bases outside gene matches: 7. Looked up from germline, CDR1 is SGHRS and CDR2 is YFSETQ. For the CDR3, the DNA is TGCGCCAGCAGCTTAGTTGAGACAGGGGTCACCGGGGAGCTGTTTTTT. This translates into CASSLVETGVTGELFF.

This clone was seen many times. This specimen includes other DNA sequences encoding the same CDR3. V gene TRBV7-9 combines with J gene TRBJ1-1; 10 nucleotides match TRBD1. This CDR3 spans 14 amino acids. CDR1 and CDR2 from the germline V gene are SEHNR and FQNEAQ (reference sequence). After removal of 4 bases from V and 5 bases from J, the junction contained 4 bases not matched to a gene. The CDR3 nucleotides read TGTGCCAGCAGCTCAGACAGGGGGCTGACTGAAGCTTTCTTT. Amino acids: CASSSDRGLTEAFF. The variable domain in full, with the rest retrieved from reference TRBV7-9 and TRBJ1-1, is DTGVSQNPRHKITKRGQNVTFRCDPISEHNRLYWYRQTLGQGPEFLTYFQNEAQLEKSRLLSDRFSAERPKGSFSTLEIQRTEQGDSAMYLCASSSDRGLTEAFFGQGTRLTVV.

This chain links TRBV11-3 with TRBJ2-1; 7 bases are shared with TRBD2. V lost 4 bases, J lost 2 bases, and 8 bases stayed unmatched. Per germline, CDR1 SGHNT and CDR2 YENEEA. The CDR3 loop spans 16 amino acids. The DNA of the CDR3 is TGTGCCAGCAGCTGGGAGGGTTTAGCGACCTACAATGAGCAGTTCTTC. Protein: CASSWEGLATYNEQFF.

This clone appeared once. The chain links TRBV19 to TRBJ1-1; D may be TRBD1 (5 bases). The germline V gene encodes CDR1 LNHDA and CDR2 SQIVND (reference sequence). The CDR3 contains 11 residues. Trimming pared 6 bases from V and 8 bases from J, leaving 10 bases between. For the CDR3, the DNA is TGTGCCAGTAGGGAGGGACTAGAAGCTTTCTTT. Amino acid sequence: CASREGLEAFF. Full variable domain (missing parts from reference TRBV19 and TRBJ1-1): DGGITQSPKYLFRKEGQNVTLSCEQNLNHDAMYWYRQDPGQGLRLIYYSQIVNDFQKGDIAEGYSVSREKKESFPLTVTSAQKNPTAFYLCASREGLEAFFGQGTRLTVV.

J is TRBJ2-3 and V is TRBV15; possible D gene TRBD2, 5 bases. V dropped 0 bases and J dropped 0 bases, with 7 bases sitting between them. The CDR3 totals 15 residues. Per germline, CDR1 LNHNV and CDR2 YYDKDF (reference sequence). DNA for the CDR3: TGTGCCACCAGCAGAGATGGGGAGAGCACAGATACGCAGTATTTT. Protein: CATSRDGESTDTQYF.

The rearrangement uses TRBV6-5 and TRBJ1-4, with TRBD1 matching 7 bases. The V gene end was trimmed by 7 bases and the J gene end by 10 bases; junction bases not matched to a gene: 12. The V gene's germline CDR1 is MNHEY and CDR2 SVGAGI. This CDR3 has 14 residues. CDR3 nucleotides: TGTGCCAGCATCAGTGGGGACAGCCGGAGAAAACTGTTTTTT. The encoded protein is CASISGDSRRKLFF.

This sequence joins TRBV5-4 and TRBJ2-5; D might be TRBD1 (7 bases). The CDR3 spans 15 residues. Germline V lookup: CDR1 SGHNT, CDR2 YYREEE (reference sequence). The germline V and J ends were trimmed by 5 bases and 2 bases, with 16 bases remaining between them. CDR3 loop: CASRSTGDLQETQYF. CDR3 DNA sequence: TGTGCCAGCAGATCTACAGGGGACTTACAAGAGACCCAGTACTTC.

This clone has a single count. This chain connects TRBV7-6 to TRBJ1-2, with TRBD1 matching over 9 bases. The CDR3 totals 16 residues. Trimming at V came to 5 bases and at J to 3 bases, leaving 10 bases not matched to a gene. Looked up from germline, CDR1 is SGHVS and CDR2 is FNYEAQ. CDR3 DNA sequence: TGTGCCAGCAGCCCACGGTACAGGGGGCGTCACTATGGCTACACCTTC. Translated: CASSPRYRGRHYGYTF.

The rearrangement uses TRBV5-1 and TRBJ2-5, with 8 bases lining up with TRBD2. The ends lost 2 bases at V and 4 bases at J; junction bases unmatched: 10. In germline, CDR1 is SGHRS, CDR2 YFSETQ. This CDR3 region has 16 residues. In DNA form, the CDR3 reads TGCGCCAGCAGCTTTAACGGGGGGGCCGAGGGAGAGACCCAGTACTTC. This sequence encodes CASSFNGGAEGETQYF.

This clone was recorded a few times. V and J are TRBV1 and TRBJ2-1; TRBD2 was called by the table and not checked on the DNA. TRBV1 is deemed a pseudogene. The CDR3 runs to 16 residues. CDR3 amino acids: CTSSQEEPGEYNEQFF. The CDR3, as DNA: TGCACCAGCAGCCAAGAGGAACCGGGGGAATACAATGAGCAGTTCTTC.

The chain combines TRBV7-9 with TRBJ2-7; tentative D call: TRBD2 (5 bases). The V gene's germline CDR1 is SEHNR and CDR2 FQNEAQ (reference sequence). The germline V and J ends were trimmed by 5 bases and 0 bases, with 17 bases remaining between them. This CDR3 contains 16 residues. The CDR3 spells CASSPVEPGSSYEQYF. CDR3 nucleotide sequence: TGTGCCAGCAGCCCCGTGGAGCCTGGGAGCTCCTACGAGCAGTACTTC.